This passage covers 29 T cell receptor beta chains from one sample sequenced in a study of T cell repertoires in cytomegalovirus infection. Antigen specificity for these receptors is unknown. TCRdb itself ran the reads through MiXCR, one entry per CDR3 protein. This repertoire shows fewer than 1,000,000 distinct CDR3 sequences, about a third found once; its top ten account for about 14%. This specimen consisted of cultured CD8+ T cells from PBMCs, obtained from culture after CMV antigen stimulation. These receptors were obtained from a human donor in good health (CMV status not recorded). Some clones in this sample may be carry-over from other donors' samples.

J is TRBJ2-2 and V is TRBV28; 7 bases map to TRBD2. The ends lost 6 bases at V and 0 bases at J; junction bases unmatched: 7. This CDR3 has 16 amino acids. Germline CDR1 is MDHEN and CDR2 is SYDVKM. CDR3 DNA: TGTGCCAGCAGGCCTGCACGGGGGGCGAACACCGGGGAGCTGTTTTTT. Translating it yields CASRPARGANTGELFF.

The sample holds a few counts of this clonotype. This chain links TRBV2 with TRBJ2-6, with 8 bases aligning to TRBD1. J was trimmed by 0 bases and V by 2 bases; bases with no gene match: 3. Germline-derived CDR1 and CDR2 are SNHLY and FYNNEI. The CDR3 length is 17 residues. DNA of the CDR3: TGTGCCAGCAGTGAAACGGACAGGGACTCTGGGGCCAACGTCCTGACTTTC. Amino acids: CASSETDRDSGANVLTF.

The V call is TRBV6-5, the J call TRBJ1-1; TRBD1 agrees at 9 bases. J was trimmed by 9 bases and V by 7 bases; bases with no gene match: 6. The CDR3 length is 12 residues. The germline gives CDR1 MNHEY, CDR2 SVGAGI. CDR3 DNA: TGTGCCAGCATTGGGACAGGGAGCAAAGCTTTCTTT. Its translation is CASIGTGSKAFF.

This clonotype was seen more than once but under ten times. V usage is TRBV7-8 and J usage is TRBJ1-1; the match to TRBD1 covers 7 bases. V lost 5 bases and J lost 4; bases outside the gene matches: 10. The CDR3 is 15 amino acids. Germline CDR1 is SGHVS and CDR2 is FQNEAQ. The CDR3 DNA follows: TGTGCCAGCAGCGCCCACAGGGGAAGCATCACTGAAGCTTTCTTT. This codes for CASSAHRGSITEAFF.

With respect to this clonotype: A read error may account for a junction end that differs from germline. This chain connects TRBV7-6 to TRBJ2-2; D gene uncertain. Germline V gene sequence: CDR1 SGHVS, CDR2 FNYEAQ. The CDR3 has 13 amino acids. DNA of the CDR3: TGTGTCAGCAGCCAAGTTAACACCGGGGAGCTGTTTTTT. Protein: CVSSQVNTGELFF.

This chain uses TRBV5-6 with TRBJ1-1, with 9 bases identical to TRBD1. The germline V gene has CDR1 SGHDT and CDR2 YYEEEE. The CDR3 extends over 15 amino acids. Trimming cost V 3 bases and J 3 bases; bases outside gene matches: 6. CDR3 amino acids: CASSSWWDRDTEAFF. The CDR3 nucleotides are TGTGCCAGCAGCTCGTGGTGGGACAGGGACACTGAAGCTTTCTTT.

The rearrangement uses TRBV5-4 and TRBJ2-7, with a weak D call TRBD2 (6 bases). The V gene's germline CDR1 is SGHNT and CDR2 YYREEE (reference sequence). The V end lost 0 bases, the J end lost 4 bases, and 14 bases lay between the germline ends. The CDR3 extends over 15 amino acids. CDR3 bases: TGTGCCAGCAGCTTGGTAGGGACGGGAGTTTACGAGCAGTACGTC. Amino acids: CASSLVGTGVYEQYV.

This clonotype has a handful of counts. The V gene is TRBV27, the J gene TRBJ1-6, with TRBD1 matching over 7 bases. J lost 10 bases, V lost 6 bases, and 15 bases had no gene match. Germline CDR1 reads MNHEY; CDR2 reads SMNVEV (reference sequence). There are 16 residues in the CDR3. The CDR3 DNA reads TGTGCCAGCAGACTAAGAGCGTCAGGGGGAAACTCACCCCTCCACTTT. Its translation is CASRLRASGGNSPLHF.

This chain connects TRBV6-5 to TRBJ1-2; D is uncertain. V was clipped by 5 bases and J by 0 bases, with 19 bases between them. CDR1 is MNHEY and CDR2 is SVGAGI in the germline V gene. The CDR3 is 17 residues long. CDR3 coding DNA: TGTGCCAGCAGTAGCGACTGGATGGTCGGTACTAACTATGGCTACACCTTC. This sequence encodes CASSSDWMVGTNYGYTF.

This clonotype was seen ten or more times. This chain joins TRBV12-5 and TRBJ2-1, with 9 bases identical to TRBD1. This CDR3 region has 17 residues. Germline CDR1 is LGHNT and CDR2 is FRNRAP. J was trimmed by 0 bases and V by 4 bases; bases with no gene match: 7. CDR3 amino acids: CASGSWTGVLSYNEQFF. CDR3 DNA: TGTGCTAGTGGTTCCTGGACAGGGGTCCTCTCCTACAATGAGCAGTTCTTC.

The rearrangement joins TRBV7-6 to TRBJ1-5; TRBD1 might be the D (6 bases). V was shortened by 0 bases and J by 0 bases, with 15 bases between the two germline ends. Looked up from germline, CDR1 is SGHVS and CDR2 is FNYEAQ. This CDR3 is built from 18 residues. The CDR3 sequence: CASSLALGGAYSNQPQHF. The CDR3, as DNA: TGTGCCAGCAGCTTAGCTCTGGGGGGCGCTTATAGCAATCAGCCCCAGCATTTT. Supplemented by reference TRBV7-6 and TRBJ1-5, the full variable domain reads GAGVSQSPRYKVTKRGQDVALRCDPISGHVSLYWYRQALGQGPEFLTYFNYEAQQDKSGLPNDRFSAERPEGSISTLTIQRTEQRDSAMYRCASSLALGGAYSNQPQHFGDGTRLSIL.

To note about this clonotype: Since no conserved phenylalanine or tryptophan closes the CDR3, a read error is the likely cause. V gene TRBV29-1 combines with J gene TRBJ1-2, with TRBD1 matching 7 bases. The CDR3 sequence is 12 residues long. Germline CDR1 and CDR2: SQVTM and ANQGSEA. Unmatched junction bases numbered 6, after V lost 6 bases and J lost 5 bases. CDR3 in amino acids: CSVAQGRYGYTL. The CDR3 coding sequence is TGCAGCGTGGCACAGGGGCGATATGGCTACACCTTA.

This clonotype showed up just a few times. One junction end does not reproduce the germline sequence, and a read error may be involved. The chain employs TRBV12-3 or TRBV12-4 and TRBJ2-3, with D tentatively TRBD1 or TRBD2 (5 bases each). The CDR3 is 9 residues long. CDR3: CASSPSGSF. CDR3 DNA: TGTGCCAGCAGTCCTTCAGGGAGTTTT.

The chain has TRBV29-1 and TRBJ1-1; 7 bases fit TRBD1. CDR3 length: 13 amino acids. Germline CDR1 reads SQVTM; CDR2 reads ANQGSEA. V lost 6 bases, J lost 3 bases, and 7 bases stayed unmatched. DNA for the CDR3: TGCAGCGTGGATCAGGGGGATTACACTGAAGCTTTCTTT. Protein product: CSVDQGDYTEAFF.

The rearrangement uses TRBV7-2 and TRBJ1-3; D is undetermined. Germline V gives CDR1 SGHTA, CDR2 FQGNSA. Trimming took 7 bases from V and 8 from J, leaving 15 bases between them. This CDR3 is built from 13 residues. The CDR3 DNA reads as TGTGCCAGCACCCAGCCAGCCGCGGACACCATATATTTT. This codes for CASTQPAADTIYF.

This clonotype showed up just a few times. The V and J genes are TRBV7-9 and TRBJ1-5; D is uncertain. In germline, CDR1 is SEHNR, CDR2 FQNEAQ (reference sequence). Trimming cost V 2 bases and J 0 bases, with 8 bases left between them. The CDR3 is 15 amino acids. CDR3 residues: CASSLNVDSNQPQHF. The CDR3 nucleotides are TGTGCCAGCAGCTTAAATGTCGATAGCAATCAGCCCCAGCATTTT.

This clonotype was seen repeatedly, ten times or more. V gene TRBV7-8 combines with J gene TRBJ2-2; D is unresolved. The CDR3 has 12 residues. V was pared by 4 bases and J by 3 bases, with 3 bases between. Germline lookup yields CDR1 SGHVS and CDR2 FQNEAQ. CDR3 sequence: CASSSYTGELFF. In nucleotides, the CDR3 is TGTGCCAGCAGCTCCTACACCGGGGAGCTGTTTTTT.

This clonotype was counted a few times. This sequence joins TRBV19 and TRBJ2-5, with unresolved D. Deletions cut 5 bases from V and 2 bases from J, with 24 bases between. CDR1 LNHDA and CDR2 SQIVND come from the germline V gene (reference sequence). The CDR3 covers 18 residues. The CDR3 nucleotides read TGTGCCAGTAGTCCGCAGGCAACGCTCCCTGATTTTCAAGAGACCCAGTACTTC. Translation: CASSPQATLPDFQETQYF.

The CDR3 loop is CASTYGGVPTEAFF. DNA for the CDR3: TGTGCCAGTACTTACGGTGGGGTTCCCACTGAAGCTTTCTTT. The chain joins TRBV19 to TRBJ1-1, with D unclear. Germline-derived CDR1 and CDR2 are LNHDA and SQIVND (reference sequence). CDR3 size: 14 residues. V dropped 7 bases and J dropped 4 bases, with 16 bases sitting between them.

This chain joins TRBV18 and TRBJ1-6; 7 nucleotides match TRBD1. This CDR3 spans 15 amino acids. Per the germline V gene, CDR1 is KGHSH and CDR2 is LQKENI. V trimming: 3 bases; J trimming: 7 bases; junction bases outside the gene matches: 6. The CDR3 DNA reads TGTGCCAGCTCACCCACAGGGGAGTTAAATTCACCCCTCCACTTT. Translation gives CASSPTGELNSPLHF.

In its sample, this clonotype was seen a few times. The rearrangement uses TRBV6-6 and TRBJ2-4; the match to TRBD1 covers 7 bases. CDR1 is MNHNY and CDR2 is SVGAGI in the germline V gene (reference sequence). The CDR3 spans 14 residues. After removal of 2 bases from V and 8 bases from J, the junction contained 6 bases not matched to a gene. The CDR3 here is CASSYERTGDIQYF. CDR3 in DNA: TGTGCCAGCAGTTACGAAAGAACAGGGGACATTCAGTACTTC.

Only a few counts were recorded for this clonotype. The CDR3 coding sequence is TGTGCCAGTAGTAACCGGGGTTACAATGAGCAGTTCTTC. Translated, it gives CASSNRGYNEQFF. This chain connects TRBV19 to TRBJ2-1, with TRBD2 as a possible D gene (5 bases). CDR3 length equals 13 residues. Deletions cut 4 bases from V and 4 bases from J, with 8 bases between. The germline V gene has CDR1 LNHDA and CDR2 SQIVND (reference sequence).

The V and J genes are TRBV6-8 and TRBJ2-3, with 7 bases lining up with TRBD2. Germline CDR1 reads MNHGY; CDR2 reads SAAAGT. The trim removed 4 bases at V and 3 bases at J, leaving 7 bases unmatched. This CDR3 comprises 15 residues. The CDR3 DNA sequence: TGTGCCAGCAGTTGGACTAGACGGGGGACAGATACGCAGTATTTT. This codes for CASSWTRRGTDTQYF.

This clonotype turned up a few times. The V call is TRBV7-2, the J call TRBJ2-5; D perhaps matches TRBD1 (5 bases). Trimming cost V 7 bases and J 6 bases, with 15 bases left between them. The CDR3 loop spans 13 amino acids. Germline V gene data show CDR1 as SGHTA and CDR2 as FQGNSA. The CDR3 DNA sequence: TGTGCCAGCATGTACCAGGACAAGAAGACCCAGTACTTC. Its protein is CASMYQDKKTQYF.

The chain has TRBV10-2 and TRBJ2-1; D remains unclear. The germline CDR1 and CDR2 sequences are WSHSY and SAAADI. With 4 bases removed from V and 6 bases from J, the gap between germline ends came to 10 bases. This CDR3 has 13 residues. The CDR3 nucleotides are TGCGCCAGCAGTGTGTTACGCTCCAATGAGCAGTTCTTC. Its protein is CASSVLRSNEQFF.

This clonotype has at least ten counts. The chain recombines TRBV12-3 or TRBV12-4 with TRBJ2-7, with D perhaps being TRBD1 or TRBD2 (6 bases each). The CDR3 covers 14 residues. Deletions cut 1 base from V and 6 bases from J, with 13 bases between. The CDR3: CASSLGSGAGEQYF. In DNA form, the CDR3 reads TGTGCCAGCAGTTTAGGGTCGGGGGCCGGCGAGCAGTACTTC.

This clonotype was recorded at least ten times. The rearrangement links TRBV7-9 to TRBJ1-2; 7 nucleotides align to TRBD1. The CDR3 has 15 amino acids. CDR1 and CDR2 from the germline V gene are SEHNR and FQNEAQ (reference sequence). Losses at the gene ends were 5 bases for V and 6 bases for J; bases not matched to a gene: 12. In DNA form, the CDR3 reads TGTGCCAGCAGCCCTAGCCCAGGGGGTTTCAATGGCTACACCTTC. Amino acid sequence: CASSPSPGGFNGYTF.

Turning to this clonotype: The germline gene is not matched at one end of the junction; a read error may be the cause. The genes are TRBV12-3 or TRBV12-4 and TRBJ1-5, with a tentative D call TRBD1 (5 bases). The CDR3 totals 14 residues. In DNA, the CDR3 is TGTGTCAGCTCCTACGGGACTCTCAATCAGCCCCAGCATTTT. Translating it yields CVSSYGTLNQPQHF.

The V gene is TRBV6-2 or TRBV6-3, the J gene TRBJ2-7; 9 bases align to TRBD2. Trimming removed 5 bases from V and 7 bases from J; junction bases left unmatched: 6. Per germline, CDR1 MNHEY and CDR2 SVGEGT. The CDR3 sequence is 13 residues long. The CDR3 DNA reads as TGTGCCAGCAGTCGGACTAGCGCCTGGGAGCAGTACGTC. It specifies CASSRTSAWEQYV.